This T cell receptor (beta chain) comes out of a study of cytomegalovirus exposure and HLA in healthy donors. Study at large: A subsequent analysis stated that the 100 to 150 validation repertoires were run on the same platform as the approximately 710 first-cohort repertoires.

The ends were cut back, 3 bases at V and 5 bases at J, with 7 bases in the middle. The CDR3 sequence is 13 residues long. Germline V gives CDR1 PRHDT, CDR2 FYEKMQ (reference sequence). With regard to this clone: Its antigen is unknown.

Points from the study as a whole: The tendency of first-cohort TCR clusters to co-occur in the 90 to 150 validation repertoires was the finding of a later analysis.

Generated by immunoSEQ multiplex PCR, the TCRdb table keeps only in-frame clones and is missing some. Of 200,000 to 300,000 clones listed, 90% were seen once; the top ten hold 3% to 3.5%. Input material: PBMCs. The genes are TRBV13 and TRBJ2-2; a possible D gene is TRBD2 (5 bases). The TCR sequence derives from a woman in her thirties in good health and CMV-seronegative. Written as DNA, the CDR3 is TGTGCCAGCAGCTTCCAGCGGACCGGGGAGCTGTTTTTT. Amino acid sequence: CASSFQRTGELFF.